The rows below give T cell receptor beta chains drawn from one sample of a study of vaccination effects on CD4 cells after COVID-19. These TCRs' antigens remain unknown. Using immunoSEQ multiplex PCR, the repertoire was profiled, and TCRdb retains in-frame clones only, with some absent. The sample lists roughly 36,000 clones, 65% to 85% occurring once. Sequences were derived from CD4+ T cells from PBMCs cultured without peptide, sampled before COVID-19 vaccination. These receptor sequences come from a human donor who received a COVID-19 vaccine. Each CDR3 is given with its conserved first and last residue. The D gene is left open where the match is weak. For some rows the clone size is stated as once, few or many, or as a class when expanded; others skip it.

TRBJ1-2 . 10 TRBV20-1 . CSARLDGYTF TGCAGTGCTAGGTTGGATGGCTACACCTTC
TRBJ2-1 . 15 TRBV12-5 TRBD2 CASGPGLAGVGEQFF TGTGCTAGTGGCCCGGGACTAGCGGGAGTGGGGGAGCAGTTCTTC
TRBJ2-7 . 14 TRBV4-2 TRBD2 CASSQTSGSYEQYF TGTGCCAGCAGCCAGACTAGCGGCTCCTACGAGCAGTACTTC
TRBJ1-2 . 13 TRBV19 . CASSRTAPYGYTF TGTGCCAGTAGTAGGACAGCACCCTATGGCTACACCTTC
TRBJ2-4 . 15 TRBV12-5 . CASGLDQGIRNIQYF TGTGCTAGTGGTTTGGACCAGGGAATTAGAAACATTCAGTACTTC
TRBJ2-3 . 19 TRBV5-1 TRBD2 CASSLPRGLAGAATDTQYF TGCGCCAGCAGCTTGCCCCGAGGACTAGCGGGAGCGGCCACAGATACGCAGTATTTT
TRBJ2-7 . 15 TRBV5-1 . CASSLAATRASEQYF TGCGCCAGCAGCTTGGCCGCGACGAGGGCGAGCGAGCAGTACTTC
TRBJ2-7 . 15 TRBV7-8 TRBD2 CASSNSGRRSYEQYF TGTGCCAGCAGTAATAGCGGGAGAAGGAGTTACGAGCAGTACTTC
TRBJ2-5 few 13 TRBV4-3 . CASSQGRWETQYF TGCGCCAGCAGCCAGGGACGGTGGGAGACCCAGTACTTC
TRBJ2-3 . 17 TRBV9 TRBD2 CASSVGNGGASGDTQYF TGTGCCAGCAGCGTAGGTAACGGGGGGGCCAGTGGAGATACGCAGTATTTT
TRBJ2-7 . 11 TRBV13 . CASGQGWEQYF TGTGCCAGCGGGCAGGGTTGGGAGCAGTACTTC
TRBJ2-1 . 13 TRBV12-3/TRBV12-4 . CASSLRQWNEQFF TGTGCCAGCAGTTTAAGGCAGTGGAATGAGCAGTTCTTC
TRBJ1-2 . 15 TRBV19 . CASSTRDNANYGYTF TGTGCCAGTAGTACCCGGGACAACGCTAACTATGGCTACACCTTC
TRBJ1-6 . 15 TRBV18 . CASSPLGFVGSPLHF TGTGCCAGCTCACCACTTGGATTTGTGGGTTCACCCCTCCACTTT
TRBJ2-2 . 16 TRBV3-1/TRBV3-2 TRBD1 CASSKTRGRGTGELFF TGTGCCAGCAGCAAGACCAGGGGGCGAGGCACCGGGGAGCTGTTTTTT
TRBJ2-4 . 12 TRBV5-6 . CASSLDRDIQYF TGTGCCAGCAGCTTGGACAGGGACATTCAGTACTTC
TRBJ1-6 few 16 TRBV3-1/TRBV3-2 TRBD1 CASSQAQGVYNSPLHF TGTGCCAGCAGCCAAGCTCAGGGGGTCTACAATTCACCCCTCCACTTT
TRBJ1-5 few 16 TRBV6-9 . CASSIRDGYSNQPQHF TGTGCCAGCAGTATCCGGGACGGTTATAGCAATCAGCCCCAGCATTTT
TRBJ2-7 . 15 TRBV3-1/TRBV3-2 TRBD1 CASSPTGTGSNEQYF TGTGCCAGCAGCCCTACTGGGACAGGGTCCAACGAGCAGTACTTC
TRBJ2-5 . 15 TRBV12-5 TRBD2 CASDLTSGGRETQYF TGTGCTAGTGATCTTACTAGCGGGGGAAGGGAGACCCAGTACTTC
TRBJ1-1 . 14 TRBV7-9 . CASSLGATNTEAFF TGTGCCAGCAGCTTAGGGGCGACGAACACTGAAGCTTTCTTT
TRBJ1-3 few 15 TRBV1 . CTSSLGRTSGNTIYF TGCACCAGCAGCCTGGGACGGACCTCTGGAAACACCATATATTTT
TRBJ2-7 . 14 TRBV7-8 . CASSLEAVYHEQYF TGTGCCAGCAGCTTAGAGGCCGTTTATCACGAGCAGTACTTC
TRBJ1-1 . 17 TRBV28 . CASSSPSLWHSNTEAFF TGTGCCAGCAGTTCCCCTTCTCTATGGCACTCGAACACTGAAGCTTTCTTT
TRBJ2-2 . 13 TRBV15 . CATGRGQTGELFF TGTGCCACCGGGAGGGGGCAAACCGGGGAGCTGTTTTTT
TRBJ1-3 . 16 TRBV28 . CASSPARAPRGNTIYF TGTGCCAGCAGCCCCGCCCGGGCCCCCAGGGGAAACACCATATATTTT
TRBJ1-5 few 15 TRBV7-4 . CASSVYPGGRQPQHF TGTGCCAGCAGCGTATACCCGGGGGGGCGGCAGCCCCAGCATTTT
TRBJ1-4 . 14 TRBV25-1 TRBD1 CASSETGVYEKLFF TGTGCCAGCAGCGAAACAGGGGTTTATGAAAAACTGTTTTTT
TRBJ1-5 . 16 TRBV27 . CASSRQSSLSNQPQHF TGTGCCAGCAGTAGACAGAGCTCCCTTAGCAATCAGCCCCAGCATTTT
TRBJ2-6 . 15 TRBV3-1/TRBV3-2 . CASSQVASGANVLTF TGTGCCAGCAGCCAGGTAGCCTCTGGGGCCAACGTCCTGACTTTC
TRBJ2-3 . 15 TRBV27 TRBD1 CASSLSRQGAYTQYF TGTGCCAGCAGTTTATCACGACAGGGGGCATATACGCAGTATTTT
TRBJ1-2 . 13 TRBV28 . CASRRQLSDGYTF TGTGCCAGCAGAAGACAGCTGTCGGATGGCTACACCTTC
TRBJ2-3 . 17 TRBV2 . CASSEALWVRTTDTQYF TGTGCCAGCAGTGAAGCGCTTTGGGTCAGGACCACAGATACGCAGTATTTT
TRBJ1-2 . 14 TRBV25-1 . CASNRPGRFYGYTF TGTGCCAGCAACCGACCAGGCCGCTTCTATGGCTACACCTTC
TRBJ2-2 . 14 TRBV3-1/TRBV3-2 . CASSQGTLSGELFF TGTGCCAGCAGCCAAGGGACGCTGTCGGGGGAGCTGTTTTTT
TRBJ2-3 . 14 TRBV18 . CASSPSMGTDTQYF TGTGCCAGCTCCCCTTCTATGGGCACAGATACGCAGTATTTT
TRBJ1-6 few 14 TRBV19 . CASSIGVSNSPLHF TGTGCCAGTAGTATCGGGGTATCTAATTCACCCCTCCACTTT
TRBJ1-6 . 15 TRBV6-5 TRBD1 CASSYDRGRNSPLHF TGTGCCAGCAGTTACGACAGGGGGCGGAATTCACCCCTCCACTTT
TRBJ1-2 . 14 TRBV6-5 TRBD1 CASLPFKTGNGYTF TGTGCCAGCCTACCTTTTAAGACAGGGAATGGCTACACCTTC
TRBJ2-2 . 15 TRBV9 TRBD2 CASSEGLAGPGELFF TGTGCCAGCAGCGAGGGACTAGCGGGACCCGGGGAGCTGTTTTTT
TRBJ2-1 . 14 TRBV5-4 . CASSLPQGLNEQFF TGTGCCAGCAGCTTGCCCCAGGGGTTAAATGAGCAGTTCTTC
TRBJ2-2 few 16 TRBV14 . CASSQVGGQNTGELFF TGTGCCAGCAGCCAAGTCGGGGGGCAGAACACCGGGGAGCTGTTTTTT
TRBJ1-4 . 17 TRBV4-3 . CASSRSGLPEAEEKLFF TGCGCCAGCAGCCGCTCTGGGCTACCAGAAGCGGAGGAAAAACTGTTTTTT
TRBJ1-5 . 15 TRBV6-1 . CASSELAGRNQPQHF TGTGCCAGCAGTGAGCTGGCAGGTCGCAATCAGCCCCAGCATTTT
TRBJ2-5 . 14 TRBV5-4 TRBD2 CASSQTSAKETQYF TGTGCCAGCAGCCAGACTAGCGCGAAAGAGACCCAGTACTTC
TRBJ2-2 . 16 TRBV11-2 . CASSLVRGIKTGELFF TGTGCCAGCAGCTTGGTACGGGGGATTAAAACCGGGGAGCTGTTTTTT
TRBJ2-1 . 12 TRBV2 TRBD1 CASSGTVNEQFF TGTGCCAGCAGCGGGACAGTCAATGAGCAGTTCTTC
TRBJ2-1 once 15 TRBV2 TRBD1 CASSERTGGYNEQFF TGTGCCAGCAGTGAACGTACAGGGGGCTACAATGAGCAGTTCTTC
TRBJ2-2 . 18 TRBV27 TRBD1 CASSFGFPGTGNTGELFF TGTGCCAGCAGTTTCGGTTTTCCCGGGACAGGGAACACCGGGGAGCTGTTTTTT
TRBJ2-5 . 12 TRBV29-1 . CSVGQGGETQYF TGCAGCGTTGGACAGGGAGGAGAGACCCAGTACTTC
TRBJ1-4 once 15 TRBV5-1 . CASSLGGRSNEKLFF TGCGCCAGCAGCTTGGGGGGCAGATCTAATGAAAAACTGTTTTTT
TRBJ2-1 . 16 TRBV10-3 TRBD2 CAISGTSGTTYNEQFF TGTGCCATCAGTGGGACTAGCGGGACGACCTACAATGAGCAGTTCTTC
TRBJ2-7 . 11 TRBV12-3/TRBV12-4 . CASSGGYVQYF TGTGCCAGCAGTGGGGGCTATGTGCAGTACTTC
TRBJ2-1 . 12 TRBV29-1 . CSVAGRRDEQFF TGCAGCGTTGCGGGACGGAGGGATGAGCAGTTCTTC
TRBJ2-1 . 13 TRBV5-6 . CASSLPSPHEQFF TGTGCCAGCAGCTTGCCTAGCCCACATGAGCAGTTCTTC
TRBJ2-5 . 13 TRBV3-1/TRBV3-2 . CASSPPSTRPQYF TGTGCCAGCAGTCCCCCCTCGACCCGTCCCCAGTACTTC
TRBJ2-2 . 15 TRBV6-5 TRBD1 CASSSGQGNAGELFF TGTGCCAGCAGTTCGGGACAGGGGAACGCCGGGGAGCTGTTTTTT
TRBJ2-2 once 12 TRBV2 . CASSSDTGELFF TGTGCCAGCAGTTCTGACACCGGGGAGCTGTTTTTT
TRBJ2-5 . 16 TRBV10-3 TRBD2 CAISERKRGGSETQYF TGTGCCATCAGTGAGAGAAAGCGGGGGGGCTCCGAGACCCAGTACTTC
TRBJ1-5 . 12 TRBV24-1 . CATSLSNQPQHF TGTGCCACCAGTTTGAGCAATCAGCCCCAGCATTTT